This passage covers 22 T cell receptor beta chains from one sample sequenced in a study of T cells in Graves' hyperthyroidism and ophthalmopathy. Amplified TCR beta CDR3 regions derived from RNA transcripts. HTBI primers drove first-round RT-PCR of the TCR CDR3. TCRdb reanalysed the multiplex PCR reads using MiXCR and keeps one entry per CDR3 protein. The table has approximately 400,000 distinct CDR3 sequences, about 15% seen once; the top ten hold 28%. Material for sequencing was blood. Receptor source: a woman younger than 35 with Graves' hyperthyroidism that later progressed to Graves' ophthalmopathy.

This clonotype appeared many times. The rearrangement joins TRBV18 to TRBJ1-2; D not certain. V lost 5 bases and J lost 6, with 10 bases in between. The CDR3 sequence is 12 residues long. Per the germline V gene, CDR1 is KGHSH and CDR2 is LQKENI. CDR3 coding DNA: TGTGCCAGCTCATCCGGACCGAATGGCTACACCTTC. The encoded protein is CASSSGPNGYTF.

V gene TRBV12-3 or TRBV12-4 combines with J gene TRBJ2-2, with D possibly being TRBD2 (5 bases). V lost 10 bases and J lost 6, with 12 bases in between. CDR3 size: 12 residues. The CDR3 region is CATWAGAGELFF. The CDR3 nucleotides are TGTGCCACCTGGGCCGGGGCCGGGGAGCTGTTTTTT.

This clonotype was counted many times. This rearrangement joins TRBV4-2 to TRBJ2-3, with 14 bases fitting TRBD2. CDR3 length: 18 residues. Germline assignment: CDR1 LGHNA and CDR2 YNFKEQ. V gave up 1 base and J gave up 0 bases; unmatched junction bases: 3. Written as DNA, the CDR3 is TGTGCCAGCAGCCAAGGACTAGCGGGAGGGCCTAGCACAGATACGCAGTATTTT. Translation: CASSQGLAGGPSTDTQYF.

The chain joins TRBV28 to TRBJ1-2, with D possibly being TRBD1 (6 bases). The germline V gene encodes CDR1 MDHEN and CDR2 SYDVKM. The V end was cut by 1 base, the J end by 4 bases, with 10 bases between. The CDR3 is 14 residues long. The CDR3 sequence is CASSLSAGAYGYTF. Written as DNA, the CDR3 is TGTGCCAGCAGTTTATCGGCAGGGGCCTATGGCTACACCTTC.

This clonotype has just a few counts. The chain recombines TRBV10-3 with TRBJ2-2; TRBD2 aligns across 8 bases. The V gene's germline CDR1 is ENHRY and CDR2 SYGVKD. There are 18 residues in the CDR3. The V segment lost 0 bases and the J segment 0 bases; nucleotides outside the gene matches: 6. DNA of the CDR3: TGTGCCATCAGTGAGTCCGGGAGGGCTTTATCGAACACCGGGGAGCTGTTTTTT. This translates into CAISESGRALSNTGELFF.

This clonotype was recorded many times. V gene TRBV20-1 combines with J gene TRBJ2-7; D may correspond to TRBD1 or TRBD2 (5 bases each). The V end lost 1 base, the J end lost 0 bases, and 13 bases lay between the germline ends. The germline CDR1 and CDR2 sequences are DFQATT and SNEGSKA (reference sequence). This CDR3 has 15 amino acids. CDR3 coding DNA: TGCAGTGCTAGAGGAAGGTCAGGGAGCTCCTACGAGCAGTACTTC. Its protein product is CSARGRSGSSYEQYF.

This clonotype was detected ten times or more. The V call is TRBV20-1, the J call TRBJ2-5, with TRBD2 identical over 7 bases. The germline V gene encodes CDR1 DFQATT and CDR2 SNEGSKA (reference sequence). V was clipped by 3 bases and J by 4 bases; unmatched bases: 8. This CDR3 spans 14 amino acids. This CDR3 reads CSASGLGHRETQYF. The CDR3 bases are TGCAGTGCTAGTGGACTAGGACACAGAGAGACCCAGTACTTC.

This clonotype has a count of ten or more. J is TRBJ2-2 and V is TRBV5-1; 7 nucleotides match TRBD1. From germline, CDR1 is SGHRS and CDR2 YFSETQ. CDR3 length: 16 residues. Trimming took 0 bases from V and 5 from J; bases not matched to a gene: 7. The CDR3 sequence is CASSLGQGFQTGELFF. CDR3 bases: TGCGCCAGCAGCTTGGGACAGGGTTTTCAAACCGGGGAGCTGTTTTTT.

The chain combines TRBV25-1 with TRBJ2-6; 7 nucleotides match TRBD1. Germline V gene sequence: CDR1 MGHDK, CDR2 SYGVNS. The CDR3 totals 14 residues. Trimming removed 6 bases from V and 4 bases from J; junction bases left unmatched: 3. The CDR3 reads CASRRGPGANVLTF. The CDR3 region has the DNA TGTGCCAGCAGAAGGGGGCCCGGGGCCAACGTCCTGACTTTC.

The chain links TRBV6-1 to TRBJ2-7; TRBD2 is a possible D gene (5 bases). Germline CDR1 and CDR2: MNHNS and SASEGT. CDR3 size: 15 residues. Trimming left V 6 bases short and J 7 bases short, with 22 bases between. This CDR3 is CASRTPGPGIWEQYF. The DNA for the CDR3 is TGTGCCAGCAGAACCCCGGGTCCCGGGATTTGGGAGCAGTACTTC.

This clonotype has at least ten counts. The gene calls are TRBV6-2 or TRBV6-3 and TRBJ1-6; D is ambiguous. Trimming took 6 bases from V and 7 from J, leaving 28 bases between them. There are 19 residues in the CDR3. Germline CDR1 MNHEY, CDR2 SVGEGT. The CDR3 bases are TGTGCCAGCAGCCCGTGGTTCCCCGGGATCCGAGGCCAAAATTCACCCCTCCACTTT. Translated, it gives CASSPWFPGIRGQNSPLHF.

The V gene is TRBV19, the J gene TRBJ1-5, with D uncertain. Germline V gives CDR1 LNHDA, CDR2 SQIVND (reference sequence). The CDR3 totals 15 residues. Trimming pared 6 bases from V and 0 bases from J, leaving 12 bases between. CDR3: CASREAPYSNQPQHF. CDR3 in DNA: TGTGCCAGTAGAGAGGCACCTTATAGCAATCAGCCCCAGCATTTT. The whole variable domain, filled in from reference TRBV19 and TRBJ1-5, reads DGGITQSPKYLFRKEGQNVTLSCEQNLNHDAMYWYRQDPGQGLRLIYYSQIVNDFQKGDIAEGYSVSREKKESFPLTVTSAQKNPTAFYLCASREAPYSNQPQHFGDGTRLSIL.

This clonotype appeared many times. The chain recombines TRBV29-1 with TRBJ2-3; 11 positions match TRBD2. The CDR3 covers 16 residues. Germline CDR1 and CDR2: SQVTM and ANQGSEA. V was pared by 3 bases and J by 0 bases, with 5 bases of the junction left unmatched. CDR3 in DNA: TGCAGCGTTGACGTACTAGCGGGAGCAAGCACAGATACGCAGTATTTT. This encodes CSVDVLAGASTDTQYF.

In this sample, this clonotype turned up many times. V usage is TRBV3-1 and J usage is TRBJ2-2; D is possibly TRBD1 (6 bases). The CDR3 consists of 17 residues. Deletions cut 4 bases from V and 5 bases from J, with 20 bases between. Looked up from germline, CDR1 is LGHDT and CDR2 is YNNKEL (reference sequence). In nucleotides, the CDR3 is TGTGCCAGCAGCCCCTTGAGGGGGATGGGTGTGACCGGGGAGCTGTTTTTT. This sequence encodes CASSPLRGMGVTGELFF.

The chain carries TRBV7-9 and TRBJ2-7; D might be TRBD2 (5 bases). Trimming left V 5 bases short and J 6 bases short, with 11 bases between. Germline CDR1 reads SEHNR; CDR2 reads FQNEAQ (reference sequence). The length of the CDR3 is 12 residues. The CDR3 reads CASSPTTSEQYF. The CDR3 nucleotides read TGTGCCAGCAGCCCTACTACTAGCGAGCAGTACTTC.

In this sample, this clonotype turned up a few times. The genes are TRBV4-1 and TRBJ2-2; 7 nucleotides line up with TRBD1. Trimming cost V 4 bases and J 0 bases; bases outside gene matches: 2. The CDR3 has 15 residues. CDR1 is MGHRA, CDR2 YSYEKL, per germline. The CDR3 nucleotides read TGCGCCAGCAGCCCCGGACAGGCGAACACCGGGGAGCTGTTTTTT. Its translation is CASSPGQANTGELFF.

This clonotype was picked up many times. CDR3 region: CASSFGLAGVEQFF. In DNA, the CDR3 is TGTGCCAGCAGTTTCGGGCTAGCGGGAGTTGAGCAGTTCTTC. This chain connects TRBV28 to TRBJ2-1; 10 positions match TRBD2. The CDR3 contains 14 residues. The V gene end was trimmed by 3 bases and the J gene end by 9 bases; junction bases not matched to a gene: 5. Germline CDR1 reads MDHEN; CDR2 reads SYDVKM.

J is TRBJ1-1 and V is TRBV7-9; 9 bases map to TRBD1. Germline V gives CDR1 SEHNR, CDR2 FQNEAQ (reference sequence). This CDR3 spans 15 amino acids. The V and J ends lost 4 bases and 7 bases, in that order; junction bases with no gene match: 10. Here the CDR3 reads CASSYGTGPNHEAFF. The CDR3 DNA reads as TGTGCCAGCAGCTACGGGACAGGGCCCAACCATGAAGCTTTCTTT.

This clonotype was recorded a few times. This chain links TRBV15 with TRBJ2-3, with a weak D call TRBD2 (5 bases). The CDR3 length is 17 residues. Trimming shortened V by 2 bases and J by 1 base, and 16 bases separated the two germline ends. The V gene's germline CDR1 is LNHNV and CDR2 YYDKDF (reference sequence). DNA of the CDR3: TGTGCCACCAGCAGATTTGGCCGGACGGAGGGCACAGATACGCAGTATTTT. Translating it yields CATSRFGRTEGTDTQYF.

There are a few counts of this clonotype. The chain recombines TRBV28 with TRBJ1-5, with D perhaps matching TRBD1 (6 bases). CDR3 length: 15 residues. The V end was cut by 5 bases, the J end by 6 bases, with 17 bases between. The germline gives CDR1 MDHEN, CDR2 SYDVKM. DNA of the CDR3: TGTGCCAGCAGTCGACAGGTCTATTCGGGTCAGCCCCAGCATTTT. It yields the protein CASSRQVYSGQPQHF.

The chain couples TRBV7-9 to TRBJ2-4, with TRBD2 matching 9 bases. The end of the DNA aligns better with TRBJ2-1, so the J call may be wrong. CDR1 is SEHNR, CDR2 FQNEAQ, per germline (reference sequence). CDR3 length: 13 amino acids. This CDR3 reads CASSLKTSGLQFF. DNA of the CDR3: TGTGCCAGCAGCTTAAAAACTAGCGGGCTTCAGTTCTTC.

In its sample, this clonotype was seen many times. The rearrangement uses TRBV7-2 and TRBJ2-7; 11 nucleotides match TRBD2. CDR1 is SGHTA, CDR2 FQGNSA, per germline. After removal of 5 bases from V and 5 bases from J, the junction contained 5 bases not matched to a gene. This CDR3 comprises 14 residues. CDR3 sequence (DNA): TGTGCCAGCAGCATGACTAGCGGGGCCCACGAGCAGTACTTC. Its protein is CASSMTSGAHEQYF.